These T cell receptor beta chains were read from a single sample in a study of T cells in Graves' hyperthyroidism and ophthalmopathy. TCRdb reprocessed the multiplex PCR reads with MiXCR, giving one entry per CDR3 protein. The repertoire holds more than 350,000 distinct CDR3 sequences, about 14% seen once, with 15% to 20% in the top ten. Sequencing was done on a sample of blood. Source of these receptors: a woman under 40 with Graves' ophthalmopathy. CDR3s leave out the opening cysteine and the closing phenylalanine or tryptophan.

TRBV25-1 ASRVRGTEAF
TRBV6-4 ASSEADRVSGEQF
TRBV7-9 ASSRGAMSSGNTMY
TRBV20-1 SARDLGTSGFHTQY
TRBV2 ASRVTRGVRETQY
TRBV5-1 ASGGGETYEQY
TRBV7-6 ASSQTSFNIDEQF
TRBV20-1 SARVGSAYEQY
TRBV4-1 ASSQEGTGYENTIY
TRBV12-3/TRBV12-4 ASSLIVAGGDTDTQY
TRBV20-1 SATLLRQNTEAF
TRBV19 ASSIGSPTVSTDTQY
TRBV27 ASSFRGKNIQY
TRBV29-1 SVGDWRTTKNTEAF
TRBV12-3/TRBV12-4 ASSLVNNQPQH
TRBV29-1 SVEGLGDTGETQY
TRBV6-1 ASSEGLGFSWSGYT
TRBV30 AWRAFSNQPQH
TRBV19 ASKMRGPYTGELF
TRBV30 AWSVGTGGYEKLF
TRBV7-2 ASSLDWGVQETQY
TRBV7-2 ASSLSVGGSGNTIY
TRBV3-1 ASSQVGGATDTQY
TRBV15 ATSREWGGGGELF
TRBV27 ASSLLGFTDTQY
TRBV4-1 ASSHGRDNSYEQY
TRBV19 ASSPRGAGANIQY
TRBV24-1 ATSDSGRETQY
TRBV7-8 ASSAQSRLGSGNTIY
TRBV29-1 SVDGAEHGYT
TRBV27 ASRSWGTNEKLF
TRBV6-1 ASSEIDRGFFAGELF
TRBV3-1 ASSQEGDRNYGYT
TRBV7-2 ASSLEDGRPNQPQH
TRBV20-1 SALDPDGEKLF
TRBV3-1 ASKSADTQY
TRBV6-1 ASSVQSGAF
TRBV2 ASRKTGRNTEAF
TRBV11-3 ASSSGPPMNTEAF
TRBV5-4 ASTGGASTNTGELF
TRBV7-6 ASSLGPPVDSGNTIY
TRBV11-3 ASGGNYNEQF
TRBV6-1 ASSSLRMSTEAF
TRBV12-3/TRBV12-4 ASNIAGANTEAF
TRBV6-1 ASSEIRDQPQH
TRBV5-1 ASSPPNQETQY
TRBV6-1 ASSRRDPRDTQY
TRBV2 ASSDGQSSPLH
TRBV7-7 ASSLSPGQGTEQY
TRBV24-1 ATKKTQY
TRBV7-2 ASSLGGGPSPGELF
TRBV20-1 SAKYLAGVYEQF
TRBV10-3 AITSASSYNEQF